These T cell receptor beta chains were read from a single sample in a study of regulatory T cells in long-lasting Graves disease. TCRdb itself ran the multiplex PCR reads through MiXCR, one entry per CDR3 protein. The data hold about 460,000 distinct CDR3 sequences, with around 13% observed a single time. The same data also contributed to another study, on T cells in Graves' hyperthyroidism and ophthalmopathy.

This specimen consisted of peripheral blood mononuclear cells (PBMCs), obtained at new diagnosis, from a patient treated with antithyroid drugs. All receptors derive from a woman between 45 and 60 years old with Graves disease. Each CDR3 is given with its conserved first and last residue. A D gene is named only where the DNA matches it firmly. The size entry is marked missing in some rows and otherwise reads once, few, many or a size class.

j_call: TRBJ1-5; v_call: TRBV6-2/TRBV6-3; clone_size: many; d_call: -; cdr3_nt: TGTGCCAGCAGCAAGAATGGACAGCGGAATCAGCCCCAGCATTTT; cdr3_aa: CASSKNGQRNQPQHF
j_call: TRBJ2-3; v_call: TRBV5-1; clone_size: -; d_call: -; cdr3_nt: TGCGCCAGCAGCTTGGGTCCGCGAAGAGGGAAATCTAGCACAGATACGCAGTATTTT; cdr3_aa: CASSLGPRRGKSSTDTQYF
j_call: TRBJ1-4; v_call: TRBV11-2; clone_size: -; d_call: -; cdr3_nt: TGTGCCAGCAGCCCCGGGAGGAGGACTAATGAAAAACTGTTTTTT; cdr3_aa: CASSPGRRTNEKLFF
j_call: TRBJ1-5; v_call: TRBV7-9; clone_size: -; d_call: -; cdr3_nt: TGTGCCAGCAGCTTCCCGGGACATCAGCCCCAGCATTTT; cdr3_aa: CASSFPGHQPQHF
j_call: TRBJ1-6; v_call: TRBV16; clone_size: -; d_call: TRBD1; cdr3_nt: TGTGCCAGCAGCCAGCAAGGGGGCCAGGATTCACCCCTCCACTTT; cdr3_aa: CASSQQGGQDSPLHF
j_call: TRBJ2-3; v_call: TRBV7-3; clone_size: -; d_call: -; cdr3_nt: TGTGCCAGCAGCTTAAGTCCGGGACTGGGCACAGATACGCAGTATTTT; cdr3_aa: CASSLSPGLGTDTQYF
j_call: TRBJ2-5; v_call: TRBV5-1; clone_size: -; d_call: -; cdr3_nt: TGCGCCAGCAGCTTGGCCGGGAATTGGATGGAGACCCAGTACTTC; cdr3_aa: CASSLAGNWMETQYF
j_call: TRBJ1-1; v_call: TRBV19; clone_size: -; d_call: TRBD1; cdr3_nt: TGTGCCAGTAGTATGGACAGGGACACTGAAGCTTTCTTT; cdr3_aa: CASSMDRDTEAFF
j_call: TRBJ2-3; v_call: TRBV3-1; clone_size: many; d_call: -; cdr3_nt: TGTGCCAGCAGCCCCGTCGCTGGAGATACGCAGTATTTT; cdr3_aa: CASSPVAGDTQYF
j_call: TRBJ1-1; v_call: TRBV7-2; clone_size: many; d_call: -; cdr3_nt: TGTGCCAGCAGCTATAGGGAACAGGGCCTGAACACTGAAGCTTTCTTT; cdr3_aa: CASSYREQGLNTEAFF
j_call: TRBJ2-2; v_call: TRBV6-1; clone_size: many; d_call: -; cdr3_nt: TGTGCCAGCAGTGCCGTACTGGGGGAGCTGTTTTTT; cdr3_aa: CASSAVLGELFF
j_call: TRBJ2-7; v_call: TRBV7-8; clone_size: many; d_call: TRBD2; cdr3_nt: TGTGCCAGCAGCTTAGCCGTAGCGGGAGAGAGGGAGCAGTACTTC; cdr3_aa: CASSLAVAGEREQYF
j_call: TRBJ2-1; v_call: TRBV30; clone_size: once; d_call: -; cdr3_nt: TGTGCCTGGAAACAGGAGGGCTCCTACAATGAGCAGTTCTTC; cdr3_aa: CAWKQEGSYNEQFF
j_call: TRBJ2-5; v_call: TRBV9; clone_size: few; d_call: TRBD1; cdr3_nt: TGTGCCAGCAGCCCGCCGGGACAGGGTAGGGAGACCCAGTACTTC; cdr3_aa: CASSPPGQGRETQYF
j_call: TRBJ2-2; v_call: TRBV24-1; clone_size: -; d_call: -; cdr3_nt: TGTGCCACCAGTGATTTGGTGCAGGGAGCCACCGGGGAGCTGTTTTTT; cdr3_aa: CATSDLVQGATGELFF
j_call: TRBJ2-7; v_call: TRBV28; clone_size: many; d_call: TRBD1; cdr3_nt: TGTGCCAGCAGAAGGACAGGAGTCTACGAGCAGTACTTC; cdr3_aa: CASRRTGVYEQYF
j_call: TRBJ2-7; v_call: TRBV9; clone_size: many; d_call: -; cdr3_nt: TGTGCCAGCAGCGTAGCCGGAACCACCTACGAGCAGTACTTC; cdr3_aa: CASSVAGTTYEQYF
j_call: TRBJ1-5; v_call: TRBV6-2/TRBV6-3; clone_size: many; d_call: TRBD1; cdr3_nt: TGTGCCAGCAGTTACCGACCAACCGGGACAGGGACGCTTCAGCCCCAGCATTTT; cdr3_aa: CASSYRPTGTGTLQPQHF
j_call: TRBJ1-2; v_call: TRBV24-1; clone_size: many; d_call: TRBD1; cdr3_nt: TGTGCCACCAGTGAGCCGCCGGGACAGGCAACCGACTATGGCTACACCTTC; cdr3_aa: CATSEPPGQATDYGYTF
j_call: TRBJ2-7; v_call: TRBV6-5; clone_size: many; d_call: -; cdr3_nt: TGTGCCAGCAGTTACTCCTACATGGCTGGCGCGACCCACTACGAGCAGTACTTC; cdr3_aa: CASSYSYMAGATHYEQYF
j_call: TRBJ2-3; v_call: TRBV2; clone_size: many; d_call: TRBD2; cdr3_nt: TGTGCCAGCCAAACTAGCGGGAACACAGATACGCAGTATTTT; cdr3_aa: CASQTSGNTDTQYF
j_call: TRBJ2-7; v_call: TRBV5-1; clone_size: few; d_call: -; cdr3_nt: TGCGCCAGCAGCCCGGGGGACAGAAATCTATACGAGCAGTACTTC; cdr3_aa: CASSPGDRNLYEQYF
j_call: TRBJ2-5; v_call: TRBV10-2; clone_size: -; d_call: -; cdr3_nt: TGCGCCAGCAGGTATTCGGTGCAAGAGACCCAGTACTTC; cdr3_aa: CASRYSVQETQYF
j_call: TRBJ1-1; v_call: TRBV6-1; clone_size: few; d_call: -; cdr3_nt: TGTGCCAGCAGTCAATACCGGGATAACACTGAAGCTTTCTTT; cdr3_aa: CASSQYRDNTEAFF
j_call: TRBJ2-3; v_call: TRBV30; clone_size: few; d_call: TRBD2; cdr3_nt: TGTGCCTGGGCGGGGGGGAGCACAGATACGCAGTATTTT; cdr3_aa: CAWAGGSTDTQYF
j_call: TRBJ2-5; v_call: TRBV7-2; clone_size: -; d_call: TRBD2; cdr3_nt: TGTACCAGCAGCCCCGGCTTGGCGGGAGCGGAGACCCAGTACTTC; cdr3_aa: CTSSPGLAGAETQYF
j_call: TRBJ1-1; v_call: TRBV29-1; clone_size: many; d_call: -; cdr3_nt: TGCAGCGTTGAAGTTTCGGGGAACACTGAAGCTTTCTTT; cdr3_aa: CSVEVSGNTEAFF
j_call: TRBJ2-5; v_call: TRBV20-1; clone_size: many; d_call: -; cdr3_nt: TGCAGTGTGGGGAGAGTCGGCCAAGAGACCCAGTACTTC; cdr3_aa: CSVGRVGQETQYF
j_call: TRBJ2-7; v_call: TRBV5-6; clone_size: many; d_call: -; cdr3_nt: TGTGCCAGCGGGGCAGGGGACTCCTACGAGCAGTACTTC; cdr3_aa: CASGAGDSYEQYF
j_call: TRBJ2-5; v_call: TRBV10-3; clone_size: few; d_call: TRBD2; cdr3_nt: TGTGCCATCAGTGAGTCGCCGGGGTGGACTAGGGAAGAGACCCAGTACTTC; cdr3_aa: CAISESPGWTREETQYF
j_call: TRBJ2-1; v_call: TRBV3-1; clone_size: few; d_call: TRBD2; cdr3_nt: TGTGCCAGCAGCCAAGATCGGACTAGAAAACCCTACAATGAGCAGTTCTTC; cdr3_aa: CASSQDRTRKPYNEQFF
j_call: TRBJ2-7; v_call: TRBV10-3; clone_size: many; d_call: -; cdr3_nt: TGTGCCACCCAGGGTGGAGATGGATACGAGCAGTACTTC; cdr3_aa: CATQGGDGYEQYF
j_call: TRBJ1-2; v_call: TRBV9; clone_size: few; d_call: -; cdr3_nt: TGTGCCAGCACCGCCCCCCGCGGGAACTATGGCTACACCTTC; cdr3_aa: CASTAPRGNYGYTF
j_call: TRBJ2-2; v_call: TRBV28; clone_size: -; d_call: TRBD1; cdr3_nt: TGTGCCAGCAGTTTTTGGACAGGGGACACCGGGGAGCTGTTTTTT; cdr3_aa: CASSFWTGDTGELFF
j_call: TRBJ2-6; v_call: TRBV29-1; clone_size: -; d_call: -; cdr3_nt: TGCAGCGTTGCGGAGGGAAACTCTGGGGCCAACGTCCTGACTTTC; cdr3_aa: CSVAEGNSGANVLTF
j_call: TRBJ2-5; v_call: TRBV30; clone_size: -; d_call: TRBD1; cdr3_nt: TGTGCCTGGAGTGCGACCAGGGGGTTGGAGACCCAGTACTTC; cdr3_aa: CAWSATRGLETQYF
j_call: TRBJ1-2; v_call: TRBV28; clone_size: many; d_call: -; cdr3_nt: TGTGCCAGCAGTTTCAGGGGCCCGTATGGCTACACCTTC; cdr3_aa: CASSFRGPYGYTF
j_call: TRBJ1-3; v_call: TRBV2; clone_size: many; d_call: -; cdr3_nt: TGTGCCAGCAGTGGGGTTGTGAACCTCTCTGGAAACACCATATATTTT; cdr3_aa: CASSGVVNLSGNTIYF
j_call: TRBJ2-5; v_call: TRBV6-1; clone_size: many; d_call: -; cdr3_nt: TGTGCCAGCACATCCTTCCAAGAGACCCAGTACTTC; cdr3_aa: CASTSFQETQYF
j_call: TRBJ1-1; v_call: TRBV19; clone_size: -; d_call: -; cdr3_nt: TGTGCCAGTAGTATTCCCGGACAGCTCAACCTGAGGAACACTGAAGCTTTCTTT; cdr3_aa: CASSIPGQLNLRNTEAFF
j_call: TRBJ1-1; v_call: TRBV12-3/TRBV12-4; clone_size: many; d_call: TRBD1; cdr3_nt: TGTGCCAGCAGCCTGCGGACAGGGAACACTGAAGCTTTCTTT; cdr3_aa: CASSLRTGNTEAFF
j_call: TRBJ2-7; v_call: TRBV29-1; clone_size: -; d_call: -; cdr3_nt: TGCAGCGTCTGGACAGAGTACTACGAGCAGTACTTC; cdr3_aa: CSVWTEYYEQYF
j_call: TRBJ2-7; v_call: TRBV6-1; clone_size: few; d_call: -; cdr3_nt: TGTGCCAGCAGTCAGGACCAAAATTTCTACGAGCAGTACTTC; cdr3_aa: CASSQDQNFYEQYF
j_call: TRBJ1-6; v_call: TRBV2; clone_size: -; d_call: -; cdr3_nt: TGTGCCACCCGACAGTCCCCCGACGTGGGTCCCCTCCACTTT; cdr3_aa: CATRQSPDVGPLHF
j_call: TRBJ1-5; v_call: TRBV6-1; clone_size: many; d_call: -; cdr3_nt: TGTGCCAGCAGTGAAATCAGGGCTCAGCCCCAGCATTTT; cdr3_aa: CASSEIRAQPQHF
j_call: TRBJ2-1; v_call: TRBV4-2; clone_size: -; d_call: -; cdr3_nt: TGTGCCAGCAGCCCGCGCAGCGGACGGGGATCCTACAATGAGCAGTTCTTC; cdr3_aa: CASSPRSGRGSYNEQFF
j_call: TRBJ1-5; v_call: TRBV28; clone_size: many; d_call: -; cdr3_nt: TGTGCCAGCAGTTTAGATATTACAGGTGGGGACAATCAGCCCCAGCATTTT; cdr3_aa: CASSLDITGGDNQPQHF
j_call: TRBJ2-2; v_call: TRBV7-3; clone_size: -; d_call: -; cdr3_nt: TGTGCCAGCAGCTCACAGGGATTCGGGGAGCTGTTTTTT; cdr3_aa: CASSSQGFGELFF
j_call: TRBJ2-7; v_call: TRBV28; clone_size: few; d_call: TRBD2; cdr3_nt: TGTGCCAGCAGAGCGGGGGCGGCCTACGAGCAGTACTTC; cdr3_aa: CASRAGAAYEQYF
j_call: TRBJ1-1; v_call: TRBV2; clone_size: once; d_call: -; cdr3_nt: TGTGCCAGCAGTCGACGGGACACCAACCTTGAGGCTTTCTTT; cdr3_aa: CASSRRDTNLEAFF
j_call: TRBJ2-3; v_call: TRBV20-1; clone_size: many; d_call: TRBD2; cdr3_nt: TGCAGTGCTAGAGTTACTAGCGGGAGACTACCAGATACGCAGTATTTT; cdr3_aa: CSARVTSGRLPDTQYF
j_call: TRBJ2-3; v_call: TRBV28; clone_size: -; d_call: -; cdr3_nt: TGTGCCAGCAGTTTTCTGGGGGGTAGCACAGATACGCAGTATTTT; cdr3_aa: CASSFLGGSTDTQYF
j_call: TRBJ2-7; v_call: TRBV28; clone_size: few; d_call: -; cdr3_nt: TGTGCCAGCACCCTCGGGTGGGAGCAGTACTTC; cdr3_aa: CASTLGWEQYF
j_call: TRBJ2-5; v_call: TRBV7-9; clone_size: many; d_call: -; cdr3_nt: TGTGCCAGCAGCTCTTCCCCTTTGGAAGAGACCCAGTACTTC; cdr3_aa: CASSSSPLEETQYF
j_call: TRBJ2-1; v_call: TRBV27; clone_size: many; d_call: -; cdr3_nt: TGTGCCAGCAGTTTAGCCAGGGTACCCTACAATGAGCAGTTCTTC; cdr3_aa: CASSLARVPYNEQFF
j_call: TRBJ2-7; v_call: TRBV6-1; clone_size: -; d_call: TRBD2; cdr3_nt: TGTGCCAGCAGTAGCGGGGAGACCTCCTACGAGCAGTACTTC; cdr3_aa: CASSSGETSYEQYF
j_call: TRBJ2-7; v_call: TRBV5-6; clone_size: few; d_call: TRBD2; cdr3_nt: TGTGCCAGCAGTTTGACTAGCGGAGAGGCCTACGAGCAGTACTTC; cdr3_aa: CASSLTSGEAYEQYF
j_call: TRBJ2-7; v_call: TRBV28; clone_size: many; d_call: TRBD1; cdr3_nt: TGTGCCAGCAGTTTAGGACAGGGGCGGAACGAGCAGTACTTC; cdr3_aa: CASSLGQGRNEQYF
j_call: TRBJ2-1; v_call: TRBV7-9; clone_size: many; d_call: -; cdr3_nt: TGTGCCAGCAGCTCGGGCCGAAGCGTCGACTCCTACAATGAGCAGTTCTTC; cdr3_aa: CASSSGRSVDSYNEQFF